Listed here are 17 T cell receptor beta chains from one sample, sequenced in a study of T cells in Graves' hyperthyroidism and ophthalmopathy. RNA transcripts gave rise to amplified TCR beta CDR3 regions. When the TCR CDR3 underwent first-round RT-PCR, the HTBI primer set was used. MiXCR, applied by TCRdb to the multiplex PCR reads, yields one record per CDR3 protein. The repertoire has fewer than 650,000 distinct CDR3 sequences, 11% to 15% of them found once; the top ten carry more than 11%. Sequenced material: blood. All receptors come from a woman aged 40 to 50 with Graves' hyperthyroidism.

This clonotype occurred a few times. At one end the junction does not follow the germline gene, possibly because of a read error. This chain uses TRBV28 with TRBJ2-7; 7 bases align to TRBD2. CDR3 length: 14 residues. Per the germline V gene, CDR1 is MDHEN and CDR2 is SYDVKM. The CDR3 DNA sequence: TGTGCCAGCAGTTTCCAAGCGGGACCTTACGAGCAGTGCTTC. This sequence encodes CASSFQAGPYEQCF.

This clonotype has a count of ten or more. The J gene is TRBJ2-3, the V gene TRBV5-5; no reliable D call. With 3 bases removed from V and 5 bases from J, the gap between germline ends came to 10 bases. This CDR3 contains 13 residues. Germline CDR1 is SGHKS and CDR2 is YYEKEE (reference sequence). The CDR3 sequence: CASSSPSKDTQYF. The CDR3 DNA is TGTGCCAGCAGCTCCCCGAGTAAAGATACGCAGTATTTT. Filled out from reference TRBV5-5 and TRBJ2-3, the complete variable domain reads DAGVTQSPTHLIKTRGQQVTLRCSPISGHKSVSWYQQVLGQGPQFIFQYYEKEERGRGNFPDRFSARQFPNYSSELNVNALLLGDSALYLCASSSPSKDTQYFGPGTRLTVL.

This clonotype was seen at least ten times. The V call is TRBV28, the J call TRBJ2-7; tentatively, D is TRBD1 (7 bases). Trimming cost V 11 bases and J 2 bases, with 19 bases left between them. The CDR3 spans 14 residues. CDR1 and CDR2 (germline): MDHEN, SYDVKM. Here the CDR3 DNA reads TGTGCCGCTAGGGGGGCAGGGGGAGCCTACGAGCAGTACTTC. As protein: CAARGAGGAYEQYF.

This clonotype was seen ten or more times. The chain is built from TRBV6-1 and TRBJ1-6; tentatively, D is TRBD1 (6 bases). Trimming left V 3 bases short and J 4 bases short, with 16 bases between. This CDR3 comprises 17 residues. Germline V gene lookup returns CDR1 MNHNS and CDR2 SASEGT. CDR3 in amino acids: CASSEGHLIGYNSPLHF. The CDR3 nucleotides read TGTGCCAGCAGTGAGGGACATCTCATAGGGTATAATTCACCCCTCCACTTT.

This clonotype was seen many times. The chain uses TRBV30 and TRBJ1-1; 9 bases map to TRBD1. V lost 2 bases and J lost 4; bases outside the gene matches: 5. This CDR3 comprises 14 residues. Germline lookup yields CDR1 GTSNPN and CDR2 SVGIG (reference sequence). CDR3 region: CAWSPGTGSTEAFF. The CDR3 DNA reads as TGTGCCTGGAGTCCCGGGACAGGGTCCACTGAAGCTTTCTTT.

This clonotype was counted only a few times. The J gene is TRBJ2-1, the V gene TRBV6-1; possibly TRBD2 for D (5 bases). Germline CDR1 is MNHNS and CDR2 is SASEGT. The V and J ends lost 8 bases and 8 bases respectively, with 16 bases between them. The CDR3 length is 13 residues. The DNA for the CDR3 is TGTGCCAGCCGGGAAGGGAAAGGTGATGAGCAGTTCTTC. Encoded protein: CASREGKGDEQFF.

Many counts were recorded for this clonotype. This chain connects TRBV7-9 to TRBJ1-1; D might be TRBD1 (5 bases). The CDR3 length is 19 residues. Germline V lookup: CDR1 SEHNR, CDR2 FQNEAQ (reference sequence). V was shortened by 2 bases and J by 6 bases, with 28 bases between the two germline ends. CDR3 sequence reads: CASSLYSEAGTPGVPEAFF. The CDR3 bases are TGTGCCAGCAGCTTATACTCGGAAGCCGGGACCCCTGGGGTACCTGAAGCTTTCTTT.

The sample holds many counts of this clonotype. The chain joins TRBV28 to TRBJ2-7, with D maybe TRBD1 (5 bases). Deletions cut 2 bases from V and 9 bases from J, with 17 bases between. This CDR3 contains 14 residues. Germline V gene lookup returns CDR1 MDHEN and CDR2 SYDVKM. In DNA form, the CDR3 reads TGTGCCAGCAGTTTAAACAGGAGACCTACGACGCAGTACTTC. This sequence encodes CASSLNRRPTTQYF.

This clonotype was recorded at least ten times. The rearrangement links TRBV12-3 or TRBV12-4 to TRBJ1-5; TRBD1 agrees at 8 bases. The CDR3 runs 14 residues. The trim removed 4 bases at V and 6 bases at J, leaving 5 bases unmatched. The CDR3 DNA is TGTGCCAGCAGTTCCGGACAGGGCTTTCAGCCCCAGCATTTT. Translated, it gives CASSSGQGFQPQHF.

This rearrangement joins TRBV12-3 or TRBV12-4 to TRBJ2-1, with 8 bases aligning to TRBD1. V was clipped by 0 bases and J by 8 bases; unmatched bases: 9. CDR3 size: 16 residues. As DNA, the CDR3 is TGTGCCAGCAGTTTAGCTAGAGGGACAGGCAACGATGAGCAGTTCTTC. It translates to CASSLARGTGNDEQFF.

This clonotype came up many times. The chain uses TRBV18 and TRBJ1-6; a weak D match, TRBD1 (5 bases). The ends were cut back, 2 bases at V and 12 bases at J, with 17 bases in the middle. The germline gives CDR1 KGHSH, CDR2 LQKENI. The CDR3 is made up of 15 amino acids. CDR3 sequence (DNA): TGTGCCAGCTCACCAGAGGGTATAGGGACGCGACCCCTCCACTTT. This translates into CASSPEGIGTRPLHF.

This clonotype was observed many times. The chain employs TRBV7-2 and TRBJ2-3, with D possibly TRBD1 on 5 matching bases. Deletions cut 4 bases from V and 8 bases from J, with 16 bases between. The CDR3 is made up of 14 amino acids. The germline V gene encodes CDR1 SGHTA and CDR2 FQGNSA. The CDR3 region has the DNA TGTGCCAGCAGCTCGACAGTGCCTAGAGGTACGCAGTATTTT. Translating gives CASSSTVPRGTQYF.

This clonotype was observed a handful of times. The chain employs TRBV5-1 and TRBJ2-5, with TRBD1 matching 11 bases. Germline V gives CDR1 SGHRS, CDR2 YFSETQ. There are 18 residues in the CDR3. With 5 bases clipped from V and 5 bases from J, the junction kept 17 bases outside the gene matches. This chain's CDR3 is CASRWRNPGTGGVETQYF. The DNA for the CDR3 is TGCGCCAGCAGGTGGAGGAACCCCGGGACAGGGGGAGTCGAGACCCAGTACTTC.

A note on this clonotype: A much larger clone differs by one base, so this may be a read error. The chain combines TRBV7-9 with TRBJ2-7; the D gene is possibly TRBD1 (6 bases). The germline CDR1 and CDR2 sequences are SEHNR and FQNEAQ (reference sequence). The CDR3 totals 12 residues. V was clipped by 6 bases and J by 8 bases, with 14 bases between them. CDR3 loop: CASSLKGDKQYF. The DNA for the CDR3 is TGTGCCAGCAGTTTGAAAGGGGACAAGCAGTACTTC. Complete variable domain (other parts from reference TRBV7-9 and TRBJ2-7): DTGVSQNPRHKITKRGQNVTFRCDPISEHNRLYWYRQTLGQGPEFLTYFQNEAQLEKSRLLSDRFSAERPKGSFSTLEIQRTEQGDSAMYLCASSLKGDKQYFGPGTRLTVT.

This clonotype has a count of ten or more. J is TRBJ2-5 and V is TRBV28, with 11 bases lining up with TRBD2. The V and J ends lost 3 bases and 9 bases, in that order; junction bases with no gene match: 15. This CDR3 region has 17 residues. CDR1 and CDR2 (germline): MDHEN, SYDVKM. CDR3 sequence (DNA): TGTGCCAGCAGTTTGACTCCCGGGACTAGCGGCTTTTGGGCCCAGTACTTC. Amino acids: CASSLTPGTSGFWAQYF.

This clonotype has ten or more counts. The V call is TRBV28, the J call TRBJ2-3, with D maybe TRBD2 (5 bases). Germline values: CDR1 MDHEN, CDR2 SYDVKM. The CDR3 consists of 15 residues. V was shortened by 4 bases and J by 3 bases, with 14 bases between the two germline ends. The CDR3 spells CASSSPPSLTDTQYF. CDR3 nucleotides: TGTGCCAGCAGTTCCCCTCCTAGCCTGACAGATACGCAGTATTTT.

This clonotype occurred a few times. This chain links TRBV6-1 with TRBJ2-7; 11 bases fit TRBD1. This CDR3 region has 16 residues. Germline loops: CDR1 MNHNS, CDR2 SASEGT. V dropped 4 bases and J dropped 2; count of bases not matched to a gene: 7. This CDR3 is CASSVLGGQGAYEQYF. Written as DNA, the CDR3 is TGTGCCAGCAGTGTCCTGGGGGGACAGGGGGCCTACGAGCAGTACTTC.